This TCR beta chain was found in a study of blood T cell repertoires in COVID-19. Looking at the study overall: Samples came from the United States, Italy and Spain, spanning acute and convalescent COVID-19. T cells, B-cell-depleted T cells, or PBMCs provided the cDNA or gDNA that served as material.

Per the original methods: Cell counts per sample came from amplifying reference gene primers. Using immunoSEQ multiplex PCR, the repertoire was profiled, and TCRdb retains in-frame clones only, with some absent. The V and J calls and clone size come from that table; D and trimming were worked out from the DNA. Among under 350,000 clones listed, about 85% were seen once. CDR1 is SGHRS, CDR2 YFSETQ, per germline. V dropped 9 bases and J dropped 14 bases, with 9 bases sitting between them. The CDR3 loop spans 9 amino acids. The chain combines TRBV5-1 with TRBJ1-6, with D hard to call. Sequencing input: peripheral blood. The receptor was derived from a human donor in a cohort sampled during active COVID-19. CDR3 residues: CATSAALHF. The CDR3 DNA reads TGCGCCACCTCGGCGGCCCTCCACTTT.